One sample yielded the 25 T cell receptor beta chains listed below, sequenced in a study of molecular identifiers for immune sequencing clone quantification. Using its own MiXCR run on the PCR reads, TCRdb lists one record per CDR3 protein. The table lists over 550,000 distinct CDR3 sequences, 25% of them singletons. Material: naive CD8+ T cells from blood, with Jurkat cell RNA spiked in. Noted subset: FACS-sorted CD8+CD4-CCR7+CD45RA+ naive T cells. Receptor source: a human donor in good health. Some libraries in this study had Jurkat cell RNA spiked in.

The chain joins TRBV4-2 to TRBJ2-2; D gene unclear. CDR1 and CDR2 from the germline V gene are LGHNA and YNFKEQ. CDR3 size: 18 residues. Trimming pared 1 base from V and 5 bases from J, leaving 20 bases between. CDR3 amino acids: CASSQASGFRTMTGELFF. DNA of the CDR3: TGTGCCAGCAGCCAAGCATCCGGGTTTCGGACCATGACCGGGGAGCTGTTTTTT.

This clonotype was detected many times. The CDR3: CASSFADYEQYF. In DNA form, the CDR3 reads TGTGCCAGCAGCTTTGCCGATTACGAGCAGTACTTC. The chain is built from TRBV7-9 and TRBJ2-7; D call uncertain. Trimming removed 3 bases from V and 4 bases from J, with 7 bases in between. The CDR3 loop spans 12 amino acids. Germline loops: CDR1 SEHNR, CDR2 FQNEAQ (reference sequence).

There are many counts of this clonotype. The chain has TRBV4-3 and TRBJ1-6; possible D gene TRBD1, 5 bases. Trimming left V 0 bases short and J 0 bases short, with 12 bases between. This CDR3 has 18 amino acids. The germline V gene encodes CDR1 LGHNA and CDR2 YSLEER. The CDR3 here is CASSQDYAGSSYNSPLHF. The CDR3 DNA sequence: TGCGCCAGCAGCCAAGACTATGCAGGGAGCTCCTATAATTCACCCCTCCACTTT.

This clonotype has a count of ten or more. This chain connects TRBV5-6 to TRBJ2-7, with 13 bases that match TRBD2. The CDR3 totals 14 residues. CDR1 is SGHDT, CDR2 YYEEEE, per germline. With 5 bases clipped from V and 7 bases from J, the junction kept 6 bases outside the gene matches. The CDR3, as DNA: TGTGCCAGCAGTCGTGGACTAGCGGGAGAAGAGCAGTACTTC. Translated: CASSRGLAGEEQYF.

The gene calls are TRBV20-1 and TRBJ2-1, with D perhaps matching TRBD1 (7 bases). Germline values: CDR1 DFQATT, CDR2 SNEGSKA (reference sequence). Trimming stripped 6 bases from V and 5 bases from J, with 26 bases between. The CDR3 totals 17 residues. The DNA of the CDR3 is TGCAGTGCGCTCCCCGCGATCGGAGGGGGCGCAAACAATGAGCAGTTCTTC. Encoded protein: CSALPAIGGGANNEQFF.

The CDR3 reads CASSEGLMLMNTEAFF. Here the CDR3 DNA reads TGTGCCAGCAGTGAAGGACTTATGCTGATGAACACTGAAGCTTTCTTT. The rearrangement joins TRBV2 to TRBJ1-1; D is undetermined. Germline CDR1 is SNHLY and CDR2 is FYNNEI. V was pared by 1 base and J by 0 bases, with 12 bases between. The CDR3 is 16 amino acids.

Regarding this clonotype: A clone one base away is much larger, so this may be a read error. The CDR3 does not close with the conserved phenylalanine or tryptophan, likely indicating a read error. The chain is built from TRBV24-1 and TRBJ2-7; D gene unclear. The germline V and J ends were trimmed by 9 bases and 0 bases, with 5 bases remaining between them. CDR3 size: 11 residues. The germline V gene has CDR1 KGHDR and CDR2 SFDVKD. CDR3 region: CATGDSYEQYS. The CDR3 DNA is TGTGCCACCGGGGACTCCTACGAGCAGTACTCC.

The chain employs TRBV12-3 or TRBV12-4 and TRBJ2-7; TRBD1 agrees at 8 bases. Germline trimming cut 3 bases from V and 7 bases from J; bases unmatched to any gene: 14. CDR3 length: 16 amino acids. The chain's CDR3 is CASSFGGRQGLGEQYF. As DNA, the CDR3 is TGTGCCAGCAGTTTCGGGGGTCGACAGGGGCTGGGGGAGCAGTACTTC.

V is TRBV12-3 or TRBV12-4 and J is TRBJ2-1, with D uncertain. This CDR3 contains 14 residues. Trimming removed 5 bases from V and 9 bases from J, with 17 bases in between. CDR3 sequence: CASSPPSLASEQFF. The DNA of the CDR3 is TGTGCCAGCAGTCCTCCAAGTCTGGCTAGTGAGCAGTTCTTC.

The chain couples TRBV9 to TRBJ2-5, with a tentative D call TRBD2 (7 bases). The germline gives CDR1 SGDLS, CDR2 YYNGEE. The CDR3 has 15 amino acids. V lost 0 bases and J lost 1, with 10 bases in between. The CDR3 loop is CASSVGGGLQETQYF. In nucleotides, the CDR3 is TGTGCCAGCAGCGTAGGGGGGGGCCTCCAAGAGACCCAGTACTTC.

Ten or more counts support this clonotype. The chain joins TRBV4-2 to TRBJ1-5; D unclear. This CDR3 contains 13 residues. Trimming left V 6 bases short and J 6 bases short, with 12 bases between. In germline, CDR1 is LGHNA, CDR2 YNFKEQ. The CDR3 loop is CASSQLGPQPQHF. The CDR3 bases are TGTGCCAGCAGTCAACTCGGACCTCAGCCCCAGCATTTT.

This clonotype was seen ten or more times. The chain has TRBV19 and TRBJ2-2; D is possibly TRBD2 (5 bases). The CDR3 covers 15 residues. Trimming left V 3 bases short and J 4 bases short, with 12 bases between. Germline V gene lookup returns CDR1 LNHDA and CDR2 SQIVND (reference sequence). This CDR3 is CASSISNRGTGELFF. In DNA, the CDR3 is TGTGCCAGTAGTATTTCGAACCGGGGCACCGGGGAGCTGTTTTTT.

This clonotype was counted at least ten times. The CDR3 nucleotides are TGTGCCAGCAGTTCCCCGAGCGGGACGAGAGGACCGTACGAGCAGTACTTC. It translates to CASSSPSGTRGPYEQYF. The genes are TRBV28 and TRBJ2-7, with 7 bases identical to TRBD2. J lost 4 bases, V lost 4 bases, and 16 bases had no gene match. This CDR3 has 17 amino acids. Germline CDR1 is MDHEN and CDR2 is SYDVKM.

The CDR3 DNA is TGTGCCAGCAGTTACGCAGGGGAGGACACTGAAGCTTTCTTT. Translation: CASSYAGEDTEAFF. The V call is TRBV6-5, the J call TRBJ1-1, with D tentatively TRBD1 (6 bases). Trimming left V 2 bases short and J 3 bases short, with 10 bases between. The CDR3 length is 14 residues. The germline V gene has CDR1 MNHEY and CDR2 SVGAGI.

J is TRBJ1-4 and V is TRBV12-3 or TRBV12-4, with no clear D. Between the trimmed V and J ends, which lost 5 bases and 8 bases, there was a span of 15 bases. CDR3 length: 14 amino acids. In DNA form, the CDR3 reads TGTGCCAGCAGTGAAGAGTCGTCCCTCGAAAAACTGTTTTTT. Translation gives CASSEESSLEKLFF.

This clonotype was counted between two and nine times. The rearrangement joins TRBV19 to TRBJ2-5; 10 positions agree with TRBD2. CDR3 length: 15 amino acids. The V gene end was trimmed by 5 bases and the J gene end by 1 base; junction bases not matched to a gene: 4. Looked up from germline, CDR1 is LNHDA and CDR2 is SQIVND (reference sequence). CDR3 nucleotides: TGTGCCAGTAGTCACTTAGCGGGGGGCCAAGAGACCCAGTACTTC. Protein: CASSHLAGGQETQYF.

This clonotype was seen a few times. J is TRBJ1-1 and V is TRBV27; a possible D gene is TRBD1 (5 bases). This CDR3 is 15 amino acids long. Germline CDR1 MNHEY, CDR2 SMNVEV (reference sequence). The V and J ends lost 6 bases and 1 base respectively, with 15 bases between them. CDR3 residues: CASRWAGRSNTEAFF. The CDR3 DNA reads TGTGCCAGCAGGTGGGCAGGGCGTTCGAACACTGAAGCTTTCTTT.

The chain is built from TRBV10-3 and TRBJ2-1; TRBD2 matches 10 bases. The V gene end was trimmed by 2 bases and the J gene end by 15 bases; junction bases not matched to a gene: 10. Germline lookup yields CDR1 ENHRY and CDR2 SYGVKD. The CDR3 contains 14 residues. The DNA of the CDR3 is TGTGCCATCAGTGAGCCCCACCTAGCGGGGGACCGGTTCTTC. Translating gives CAISEPHLAGDRFF.

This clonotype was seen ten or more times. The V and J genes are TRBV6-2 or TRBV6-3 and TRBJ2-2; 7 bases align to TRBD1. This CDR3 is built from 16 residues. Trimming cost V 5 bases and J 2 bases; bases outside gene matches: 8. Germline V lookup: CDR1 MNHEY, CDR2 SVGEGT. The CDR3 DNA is TGTGCCAGCAGTCGTACAGGGGCACCTAACACCGGGGAGCTGTTTTTT. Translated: CASSRTGAPNTGELFF.

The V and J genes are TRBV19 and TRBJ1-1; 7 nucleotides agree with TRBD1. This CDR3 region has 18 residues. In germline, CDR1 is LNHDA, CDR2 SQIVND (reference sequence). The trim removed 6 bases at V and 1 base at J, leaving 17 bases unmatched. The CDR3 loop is CASRVYGTERTENTEAFF. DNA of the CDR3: TGTGCCAGTAGGGTATATGGGACAGAGAGAACAGAGAACACTGAAGCTTTCTTT.

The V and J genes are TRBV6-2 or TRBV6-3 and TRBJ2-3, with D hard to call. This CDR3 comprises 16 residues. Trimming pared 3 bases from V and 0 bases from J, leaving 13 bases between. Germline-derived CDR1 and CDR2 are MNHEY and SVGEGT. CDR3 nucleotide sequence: TGTGCCAGCAGTTATGTTGTGGGCCTTAGCACAGATACGCAGTATTTT. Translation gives CASSYVVGLSTDTQYF.

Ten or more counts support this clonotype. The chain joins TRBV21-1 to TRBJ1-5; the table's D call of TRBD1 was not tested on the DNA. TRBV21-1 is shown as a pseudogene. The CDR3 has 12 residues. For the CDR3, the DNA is TGTGCCAGCAGCACTTCAGGGGGCTTTCAGCATTTT. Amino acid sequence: CASSTSGGFQHF.

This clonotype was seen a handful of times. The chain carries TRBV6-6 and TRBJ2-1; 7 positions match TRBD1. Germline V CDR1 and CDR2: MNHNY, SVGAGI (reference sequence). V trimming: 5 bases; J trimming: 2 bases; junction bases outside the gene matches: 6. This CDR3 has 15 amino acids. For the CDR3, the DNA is TGTGCCAGCAGTCATGGGGACAGACCCTACAATGAGCAGTTCTTC. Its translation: CASSHGDRPYNEQFF.

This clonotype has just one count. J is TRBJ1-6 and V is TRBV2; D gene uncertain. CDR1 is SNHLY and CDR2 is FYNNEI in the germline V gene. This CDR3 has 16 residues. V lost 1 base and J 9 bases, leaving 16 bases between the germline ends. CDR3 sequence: CASSEGQTITSSPLHF. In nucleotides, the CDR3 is TGTGCCAGCAGTGAAGGTCAGACGATTACTTCTTCACCCCTCCACTTT.

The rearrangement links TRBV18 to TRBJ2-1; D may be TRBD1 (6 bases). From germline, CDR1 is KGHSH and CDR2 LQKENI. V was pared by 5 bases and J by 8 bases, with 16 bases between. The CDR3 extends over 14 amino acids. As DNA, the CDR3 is TGTGCCAGCTCATCAGTGGACAGTCCCGATGAGCAGTTCTTC. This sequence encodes CASSSVDSPDEQFF.